This T cell receptor beta chain was found in a study of memory CD4+ T cells and cytomegalovirus serostatus. Sequenced by immunoSEQ multiplex PCR; TCRdb stores in-frame clones only, minus some. Of about 56,000 clones in the sample, roughly 82% were seen once. The sort gate was single viable CD3+CD4+CD8-CD45RO+ cells for memory CD4+ T cells. Germline trimming cut 1 base from V and 2 bases from J; bases unmatched to any gene: 4. The CDR3 length is 15 residues. Germline V gives CDR1 SGHTA, CDR2 FQGNSA. This TCR was recovered from an adult in good health and CMV-seronegative. The chain links TRBV7-2 to TRBJ2-7, with TRBD1 matching over 8 bases. Sequences were obtained from memory CD4+ T cells from blood. As DNA, the CDR3 is TGTGCCAGCAGCTTAGGGACAGGGATCACCTACGAGCAGTACTTC. It encodes CASSLGTGITYEQYF. Using reference TRBV7-2 and TRBJ2-7 for the parts outside the CDR3, the full variable domain is GAGVSQSPSNKVTEKGKDVELRCDPISGHTALYWYRQSLGQGLEFLIYFQGNSAPDKSGLPSDRFSAERTGGSVSTLTIQRTQQEDSAVYLCASSLGTGITYEQYFGPGTRLTVT.